Reported below is one T cell receptor (beta chain). What it recognizes is unknown. TCRdb used MiXCR to reprocess the 5' RACE reads, holding one entry per CDR3 protein. The sample has about 300,000 distinct CDR3 sequences; roughly 4% are singletons. This entry is derived from a study of T cells after yellow fever vaccination. Study context: Researchers used SMART-Seq v4 Ultra Low Input to prepare fractions that had low cell numbers.

Whole-study findings and limits: Post-booster samples contained most primary-vaccination clones (more than 95% CD4, about 85% CD8).

Trimming left V 6 bases short and J 0 bases short, with 8 bases between. CDR3 length: 13 residues. The chain employs TRBV12-3 or TRBV12-4 and TRBJ2-5; D is uncertain. The sequence came from a man aged 18 to 29 who received the YFV17D yellow fever vaccine. Here the sequenced sample was PBMCs, taken 5 days after the yellow fever booster vaccination. CDR3 DNA sequence: TGTGCCAGCAGGAAGGCCAACCAAGAGACCCAGTACTTC. Its protein product is CASRKANQETQYF.